This paragraph covers one TCR beta chain sequence. As yet, its antigen is unknown. The data stem from a study of shared clonotypes between healthy human individuals. Study information: Each donor contributed plates that comprised three CD4 naive, three CD4 memory, two CD8 naive and one CD8 memory. Notes on the study in general: Despite large depth, sorted-subset datasets appeared incompletely sequenced.

CDR3 length equals 13 residues. The germline gives CDR1 SGHTA, CDR2 FQGTGA. The ends were cut back, 5 bases at V and 6 bases at J, with 13 bases in the middle. TCRdb keeps only in-frame clones here, not all; method: immunoSEQ multiplex PCR. The sample has millions of clones, 85% to 95% seen once. The rearrangement links TRBV7-3 to TRBJ2-5; D is tentatively TRBD1 or TRBD2 (6 bases each). The sequenced sample was naive CD4+ T cells from PBMCs. Stated subset: CD45RA+ positively selected. The source is a man aged 18 to 29 in good health. Some clones in this sample may be carry-over from other donors' samples. CDR3 amino acids: CASSLGGRQTQYF. CDR3 sequence (DNA): TGTGCCAGCAGCCTAGGGGGGAGACAGACCCAGTACTTC.